Each of the 7 T cell receptor beta chains below was sequenced from the same sample in a study of CD8+ T cells in alopecia areata. Sequencing templates came from extracted RNA that was reverse transcribed into cDNA. Only in-frame clones appear in the TCRdb table, and some are missing; sequencing was by immunoSEQ multiplex PCR. The sample contains about 180,000 clones, approximately 56% of which appear only once. Sequenced material: CD4+ T cells sorted from blood, taken at week 0. Receptors originate from a human donor with alopecia areata.

The rearrangement joins TRBV28 to TRBJ2-5, with 9 nucleotides matching TRBD1. After removal of 7 bases from V and 3 bases from J, the junction contained 15 bases not matched to a gene. The CDR3 runs 17 residues. Germline assignment: CDR1 MDHEN and CDR2 SYDVKM. CDR3 DNA sequence: TGTGCCAGCACTCACGGCGGGACAGGGTGGAAAAAAGAGACCCAGTACTTC. It specifies CASTHGGTGWKKETQYF.

This rearrangement joins TRBV6-6 to TRBJ2-5; D not certain. V shed 8 bases and J shed 5 bases, with 9 bases lying between them. The CDR3 extends over 11 amino acids. CDR1 and CDR2 (germline): MNHNY, SVGAGI (reference sequence). In DNA, the CDR3 is TGTGCCAGCTCCCCCGGGGAGACCCAGTACTTC. This sequence encodes CASSPGETQYF.

The rearrangement joins TRBV5-1 to TRBJ2-5, with 9 bases that match TRBD1. The V gene end was trimmed by 4 bases and the J gene end by 5 bases; junction bases not matched to a gene: 9. Germline lookup yields CDR1 SGHRS and CDR2 YFSETQ. This CDR3 is 15 amino acids long. The CDR3 loop is CASSVGQGFWETQYF. The CDR3 DNA follows: TGCGCCAGCAGCGTCGGACAGGGGTTTTGGGAGACCCAGTACTTC.

The gene calls are TRBV5-1 and TRBJ2-5; D could derive from TRBD1 or TRBD2 (6 bases each). CDR3 size: 14 residues. V dropped 7 bases and J dropped 4 bases, with 17 bases sitting between them. Germline CDR1 and CDR2: SGHRS and YFSETQ. This CDR3 reads CASGSSEGGETQYF. The DNA of the CDR3 is TGCGCCAGCGGCTCCTCTGAGGGGGGAGAGACCCAGTACTTC.

V gene TRBV7-3 combines with J gene TRBJ2-5, with 8 bases that match TRBD2. Germline CDR1 is SGHTA and CDR2 is FQGTGA. The CDR3 runs to 16 residues. The V segment lost 3 bases and the J segment 3 bases; nucleotides outside the gene matches: 9. CDR3 coding DNA: TGTGCCAGCAGCTTGACCCGTTCGGGGGGGAAAGAGACCCAGTACTTC. Encoded protein: CASSLTRSGGKETQYF.

This chain joins TRBV11-2 and TRBJ2-5; tentatively, D is TRBD1 or TRBD2 (5 bases each). Trimming took off 4 bases at V and 5 bases at J, with 11 bases between the two ends. The CDR3 loop spans 13 amino acids. The germline gives CDR1 SGHAT, CDR2 FQNNGV. The CDR3 DNA follows: TGTGCCAGCAGCTCGGGACCCTCCGAGACCCAGTACTTC. The encoded protein is CASSSGPSETQYF.

This clone has more than one count but fewer than ten. This chain uses TRBV30 with TRBJ2-7; no firm D call. CDR3 size: 13 residues. The V end was cut by 0 bases, the J end by 2 bases, with 8 bases between. Germline values: CDR1 GTSNPN, CDR2 SVGIG (reference sequence). The CDR3 sequence is CAWSVTRTYEQYF. CDR3 nucleotide sequence: TGTGCCTGGAGTGTAACCAGGACCTACGAGCAGTACTTC.